This T cell receptor beta chain was identified in a study of blood T cell repertoires in COVID-19. Study-wide background: Samples representing acute and convalescent COVID-19 were sourced from the United States, Italy and Spain. T cells, B-cell-depleted T cells, or PBMCs provided the cDNA or gDNA that served as material.

This table comes from immunoSEQ multiplex PCR, and its TCRdb copy is limited to in-frame clones, with some not included. The repertoire holds 350,000 to 450,000 clones, 85% seen once, with roughly 3.7% in the top ten. J gave up 4 bases and V 2 bases, and 8 bases lay outside the gene matches. Germline loops: CDR1 SGHAT, CDR2 FQNNGV. CDR3 size: 17 residues. J is TRBJ2-1 and V is TRBV11-2, with 10 bases lining up with TRBD1. The sequencing sample was made of peripheral blood. The source of this sequence is a woman in her late teens or twenties with acute or convalescent COVID-19. The CDR3 DNA reads TGTGCCAGCAGCTTATATTTAACGGGACAGGGGTACAATGAGCAGTTCTTC. As protein: CASSLYLTGQGYNEQFF. Full variable domain (rest looked up from reference TRBV11-2 and TRBJ2-1): EAGVAQSPRYKIIEKRQSVAFWCNPISGHATLYWYQQILGQGPKLLIQFQNNGVVDDSQLPKDRFSAERLKGVDSTLKIQPAKLEDSAVYLCASSLYLTGQGYNEQFFGPGTRLTVL.